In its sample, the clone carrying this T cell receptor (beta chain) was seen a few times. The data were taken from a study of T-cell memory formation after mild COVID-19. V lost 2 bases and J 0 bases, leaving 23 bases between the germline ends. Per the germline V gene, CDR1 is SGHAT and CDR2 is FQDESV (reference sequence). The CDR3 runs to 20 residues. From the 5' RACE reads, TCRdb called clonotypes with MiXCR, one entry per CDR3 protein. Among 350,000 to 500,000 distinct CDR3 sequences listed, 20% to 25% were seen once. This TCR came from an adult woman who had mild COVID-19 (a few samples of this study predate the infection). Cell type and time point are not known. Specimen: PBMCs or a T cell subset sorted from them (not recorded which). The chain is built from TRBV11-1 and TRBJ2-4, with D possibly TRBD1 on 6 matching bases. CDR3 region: CASSLRGSKTGTLAKNIQYF. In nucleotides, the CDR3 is TGTGCCAGCAGCTTAAGAGGTTCAAAGACGGGGACACTAGCCAAAAACATTCAGTACTTC.